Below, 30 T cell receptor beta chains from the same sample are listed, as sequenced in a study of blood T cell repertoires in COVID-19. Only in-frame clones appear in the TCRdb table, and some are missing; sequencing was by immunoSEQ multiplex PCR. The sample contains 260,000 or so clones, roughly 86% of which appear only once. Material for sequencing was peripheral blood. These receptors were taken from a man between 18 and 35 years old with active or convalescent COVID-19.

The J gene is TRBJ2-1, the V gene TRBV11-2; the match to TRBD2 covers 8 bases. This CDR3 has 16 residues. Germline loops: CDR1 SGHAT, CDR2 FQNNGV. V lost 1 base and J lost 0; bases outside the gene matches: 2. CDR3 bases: TGTGCCAGCAGCTTAGCGGGGGGGGCCTCCTACAATGAGCAGTTCTTC. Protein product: CASSLAGGASYNEQFF.

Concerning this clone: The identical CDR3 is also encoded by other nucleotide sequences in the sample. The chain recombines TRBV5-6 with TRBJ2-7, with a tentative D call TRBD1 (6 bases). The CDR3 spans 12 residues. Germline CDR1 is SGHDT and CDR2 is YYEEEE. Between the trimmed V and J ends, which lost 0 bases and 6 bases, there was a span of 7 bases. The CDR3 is CASSLGRGEQYF. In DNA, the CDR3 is TGTGCCAGCAGCTTGGGCAGGGGCGAGCAGTACTTC.

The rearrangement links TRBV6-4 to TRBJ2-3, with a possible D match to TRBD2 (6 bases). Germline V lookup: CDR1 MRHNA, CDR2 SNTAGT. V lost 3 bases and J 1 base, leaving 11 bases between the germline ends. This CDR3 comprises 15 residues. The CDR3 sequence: CASSESGEGTDTQYF. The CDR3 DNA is TGTGCCAGCAGTGAGAGTGGGGAGGGCACAGATACGCAGTATTTT.

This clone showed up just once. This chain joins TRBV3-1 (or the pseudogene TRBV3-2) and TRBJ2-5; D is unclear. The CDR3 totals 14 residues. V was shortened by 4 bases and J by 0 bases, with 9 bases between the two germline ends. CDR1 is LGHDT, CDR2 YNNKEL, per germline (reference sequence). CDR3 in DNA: TGTGCCAGCAGCCTGAACAGTGACCAAGAGACCCAGTACTTC. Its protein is CASSLNSDQETQYF.

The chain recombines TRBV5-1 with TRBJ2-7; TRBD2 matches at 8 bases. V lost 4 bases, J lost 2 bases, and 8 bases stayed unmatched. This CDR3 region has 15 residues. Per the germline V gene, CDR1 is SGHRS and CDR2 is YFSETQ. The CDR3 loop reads CASSPFAGGTYEQYF. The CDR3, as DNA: TGCGCCAGCAGCCCTTTTGCGGGGGGTACCTACGAGCAGTACTTC.

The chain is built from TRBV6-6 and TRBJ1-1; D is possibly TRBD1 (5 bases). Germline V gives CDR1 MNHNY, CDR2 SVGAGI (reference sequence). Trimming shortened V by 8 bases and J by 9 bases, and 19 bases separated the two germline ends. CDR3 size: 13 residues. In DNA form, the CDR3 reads TGTGCCAGCGGTCCTCGGGAGGGGTCGAAAGCTTTCTTT. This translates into CASGPREGSKAFF.

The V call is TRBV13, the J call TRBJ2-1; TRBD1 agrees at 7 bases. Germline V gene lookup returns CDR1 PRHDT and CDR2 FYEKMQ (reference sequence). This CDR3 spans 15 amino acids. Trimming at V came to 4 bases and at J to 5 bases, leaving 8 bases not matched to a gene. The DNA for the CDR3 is TGTGCCAGCAGCTCGAACCTGGACAGGAACAATGAGCAGTTCTTC. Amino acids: CASSSNLDRNNEQFF. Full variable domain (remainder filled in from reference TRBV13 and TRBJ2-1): AAGVIQSPRHLIKEKRETATLKCYPIPRHDTVYWYQQGPGQDPQFLISFYEKMQSDKGSIPDRFSAQQFSDYHSELNMSSLELGDSALYFCASSSNLDRNNEQFFGPGTRLTVL.

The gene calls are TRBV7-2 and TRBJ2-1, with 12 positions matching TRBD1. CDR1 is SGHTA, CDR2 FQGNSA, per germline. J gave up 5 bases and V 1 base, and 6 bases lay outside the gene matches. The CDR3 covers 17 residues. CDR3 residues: CASSLGDRGLDNNEQFF. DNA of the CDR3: TGTGCCAGCAGCTTAGGGGACAGGGGGCTTGATAACAATGAGCAGTTCTTC.

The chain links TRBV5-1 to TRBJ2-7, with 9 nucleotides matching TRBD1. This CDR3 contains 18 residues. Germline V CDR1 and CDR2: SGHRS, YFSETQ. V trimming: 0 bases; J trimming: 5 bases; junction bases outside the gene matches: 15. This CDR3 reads CASSLALQGALGRNEQYF. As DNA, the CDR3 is TGCGCCAGCAGCTTGGCCTTACAGGGGGCTTTGGGTCGTAACGAGCAGTACTTC.

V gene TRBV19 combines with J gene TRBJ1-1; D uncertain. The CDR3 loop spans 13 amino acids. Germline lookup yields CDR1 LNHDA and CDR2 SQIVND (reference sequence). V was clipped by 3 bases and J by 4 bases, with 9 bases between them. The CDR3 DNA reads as TGTGCCAGTAGTATGGGCCAGTTCACTGAAGCTTTCTTT. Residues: CASSMGQFTEAFF. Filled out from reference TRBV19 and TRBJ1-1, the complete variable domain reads DGGITQSPKYLFRKEGQNVTLSCEQNLNHDAMYWYRQDPGQGLRLIYYSQIVNDFQKGDIAEGYSVSREKKESFPLTVTSAQKNPTAFYLCASSMGQFTEAFFGQGTRLTVV.

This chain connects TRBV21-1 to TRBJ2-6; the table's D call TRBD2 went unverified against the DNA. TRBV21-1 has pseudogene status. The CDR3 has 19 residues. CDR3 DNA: TGTGCCAGCAGCAAAGCGCTCCTAGCGGGGAACGGTGGGGCCAACGTCCTGACTTTC. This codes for CASSKALLAGNGGANVLTF.

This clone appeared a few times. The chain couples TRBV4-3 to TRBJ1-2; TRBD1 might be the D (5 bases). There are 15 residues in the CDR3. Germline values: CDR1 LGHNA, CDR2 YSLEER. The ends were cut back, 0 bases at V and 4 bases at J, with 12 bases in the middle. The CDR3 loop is CASSQDQGFGYGYTF. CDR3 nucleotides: TGCGCCAGCAGCCAAGATCAGGGTTTCGGCTATGGCTACACCTTC.

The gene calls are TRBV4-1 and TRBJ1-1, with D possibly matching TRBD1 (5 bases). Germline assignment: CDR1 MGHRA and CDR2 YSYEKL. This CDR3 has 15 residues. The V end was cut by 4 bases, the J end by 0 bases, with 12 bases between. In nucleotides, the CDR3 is TGCGCCAGCAGCCGAGGTCGGGGGGTGAACACTGAAGCTTTCTTT. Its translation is CASSRGRGVNTEAFF.

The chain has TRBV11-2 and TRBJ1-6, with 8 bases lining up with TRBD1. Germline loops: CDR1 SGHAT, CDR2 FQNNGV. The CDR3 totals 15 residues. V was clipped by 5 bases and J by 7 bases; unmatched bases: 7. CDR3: CASSGMGQVNSPLHF. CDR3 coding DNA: TGTGCCAGCAGCGGAATGGGACAGGTCAATTCACCCCTCCACTTT.

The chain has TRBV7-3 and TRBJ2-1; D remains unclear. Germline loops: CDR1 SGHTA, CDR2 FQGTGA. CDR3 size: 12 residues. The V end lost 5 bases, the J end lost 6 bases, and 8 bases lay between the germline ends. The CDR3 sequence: CASSEPTNEQFF. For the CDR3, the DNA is TGTGCCAGCAGCGAACCTACCAATGAGCAGTTCTTC.

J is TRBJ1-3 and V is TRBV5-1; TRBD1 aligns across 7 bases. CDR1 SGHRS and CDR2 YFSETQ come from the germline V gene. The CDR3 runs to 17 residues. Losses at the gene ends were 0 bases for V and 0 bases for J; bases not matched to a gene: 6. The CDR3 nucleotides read TGCGCCAGCAGCTTGGGTAGGGACAGCCACTCTGGAAACACCATATATTTT. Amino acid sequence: CASSLGRDSHSGNTIYF.

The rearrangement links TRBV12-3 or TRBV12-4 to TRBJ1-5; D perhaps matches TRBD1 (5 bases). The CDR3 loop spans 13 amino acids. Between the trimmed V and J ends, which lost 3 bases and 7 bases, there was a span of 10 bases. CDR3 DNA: TGTGCCAGCAGTTTTGGAGGGGTGCAGCCCCAGCATTTT. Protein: CASSFGGVQPQHF.

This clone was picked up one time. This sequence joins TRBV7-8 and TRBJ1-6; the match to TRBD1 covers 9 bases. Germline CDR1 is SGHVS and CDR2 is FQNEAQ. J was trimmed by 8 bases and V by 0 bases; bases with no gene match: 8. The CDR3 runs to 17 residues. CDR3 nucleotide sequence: TGTGCCAGCAGCTTAGCTATCGGGACAGGGTCGCATTCACCCCTCCACTTT. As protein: CASSLAIGTGSHSPLHF. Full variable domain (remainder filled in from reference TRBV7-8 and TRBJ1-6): GAGVSQSPRYKVAKRGQDVALRCDPISGHVSLFWYQQALGQGPEFLTYFQNEAQLDKSGLPSDRFFAERPEGSVSTLKIQRTQQEDSAVYLCASSLAIGTGSHSPLHFGNGTRLTVT.

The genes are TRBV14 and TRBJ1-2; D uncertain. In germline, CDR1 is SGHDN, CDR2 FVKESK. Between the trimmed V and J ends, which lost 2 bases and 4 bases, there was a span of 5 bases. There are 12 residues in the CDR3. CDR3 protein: CASSQNLYGYTF. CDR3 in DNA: TGTGCCAGCAGCCAAAATCTCTATGGCTACACCTTC.

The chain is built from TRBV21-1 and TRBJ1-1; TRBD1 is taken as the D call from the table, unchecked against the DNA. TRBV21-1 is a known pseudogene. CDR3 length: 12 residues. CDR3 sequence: CATSRQNTEAFF. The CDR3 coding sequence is TGTGCCACCTCACGACAGAACACTGAAGCTTTCTTT.

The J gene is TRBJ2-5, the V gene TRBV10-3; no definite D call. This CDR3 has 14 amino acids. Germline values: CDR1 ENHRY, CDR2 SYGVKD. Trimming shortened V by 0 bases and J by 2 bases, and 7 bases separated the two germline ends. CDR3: CAISESRNQETQYF. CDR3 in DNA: TGTGCCATCAGTGAGTCGCGGAATCAAGAGACCCAGTACTTC.

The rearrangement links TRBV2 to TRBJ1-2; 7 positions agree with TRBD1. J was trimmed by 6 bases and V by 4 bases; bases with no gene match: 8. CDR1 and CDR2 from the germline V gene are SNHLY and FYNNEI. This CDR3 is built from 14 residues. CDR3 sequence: CASSALTGLDGYTF. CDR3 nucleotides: TGTGCCAGCAGTGCCCTGACAGGGTTGGATGGCTACACCTTC.

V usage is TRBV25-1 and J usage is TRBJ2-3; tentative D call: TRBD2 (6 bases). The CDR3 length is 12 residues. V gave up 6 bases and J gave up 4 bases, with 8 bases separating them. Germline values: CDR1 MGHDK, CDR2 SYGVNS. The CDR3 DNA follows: TGTGCCAGCAGGTGGGAGGCAGATACGCAGTATTTT. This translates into CASRWEADTQYF.

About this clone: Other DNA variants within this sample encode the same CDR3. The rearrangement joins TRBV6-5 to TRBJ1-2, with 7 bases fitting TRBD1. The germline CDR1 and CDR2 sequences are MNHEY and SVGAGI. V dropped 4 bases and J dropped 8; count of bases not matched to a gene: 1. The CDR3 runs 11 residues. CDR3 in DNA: TGTGCCAGCAGTTCCAGGGGGGGCTACACCTTC. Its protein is CASSSRGGYTF.

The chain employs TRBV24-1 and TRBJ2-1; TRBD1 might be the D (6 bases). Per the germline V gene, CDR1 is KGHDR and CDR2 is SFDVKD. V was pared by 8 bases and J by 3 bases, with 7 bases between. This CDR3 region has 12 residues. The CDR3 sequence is CATMDSYNEQFF. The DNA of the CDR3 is TGTGCCACCATGGACAGCTACAATGAGCAGTTCTTC.

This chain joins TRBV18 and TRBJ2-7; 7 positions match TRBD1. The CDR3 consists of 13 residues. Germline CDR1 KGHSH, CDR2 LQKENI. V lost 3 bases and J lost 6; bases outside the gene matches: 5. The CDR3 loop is CASSPQQGSEQYF. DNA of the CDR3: TGTGCCAGCTCACCTCAACAGGGGAGCGAGCAGTACTTC.

The CDR3 nucleotides are TGTGCCACCGCTGAGGGCGGCTACATGAACACTGAAGCTTTCTTT. Protein product: CATAEGGYMNTEAFF. This sequence joins TRBV15 and TRBJ1-1; D unclear. CDR1 and CDR2 from the germline V gene are LNHNV and YYDKDF (reference sequence). The V end lost 8 bases, the J end lost 0 bases, and 16 bases lay between the germline ends. CDR3 length equals 15 residues.

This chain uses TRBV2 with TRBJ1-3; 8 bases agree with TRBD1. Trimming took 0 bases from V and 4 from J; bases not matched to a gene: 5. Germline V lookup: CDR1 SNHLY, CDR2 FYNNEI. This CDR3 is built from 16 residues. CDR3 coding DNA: TGTGCCAGCAGTGAAGCGGTGGCAGGGGGCGGAAACACCATATATTTT. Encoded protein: CASSEAVAGGGNTIYF.

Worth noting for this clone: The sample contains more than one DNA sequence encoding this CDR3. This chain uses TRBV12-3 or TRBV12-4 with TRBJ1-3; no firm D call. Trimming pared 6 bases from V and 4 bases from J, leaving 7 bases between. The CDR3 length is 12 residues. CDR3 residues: CASSREGNTIYF. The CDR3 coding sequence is TGTGCCAGCAGCCGAGAGGGAAACACCATATATTTT.

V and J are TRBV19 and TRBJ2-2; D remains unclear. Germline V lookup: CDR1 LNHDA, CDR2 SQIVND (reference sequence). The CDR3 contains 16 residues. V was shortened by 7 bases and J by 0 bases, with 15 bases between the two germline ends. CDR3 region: CASTPLPESNTGELFF. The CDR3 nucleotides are TGTGCCAGTACCCCGCTACCCGAATCGAACACCGGGGAGCTGTTTTTT.